The clone carrying this T cell receptor beta chain was counted many times. Amplified TCR beta CDR3 regions came from RNA transcripts. The HTBI primer set was used in a first-round RT-PCR of the TCR CDR3. Each CDR3 protein gets one entry after TCRdb re-called the multiplex PCR reads with MiXCR. The repertoire has under 350,000 distinct CDR3 sequences, about 20% of them found once; the top ten carry about 49%. This entry comes from a study of T cells in Graves' hyperthyroidism and ophthalmopathy. Graves' hyperthyroidism without ophthalmopathy progression within 18 months was termed stable. Diagnosing involved the use of clinical symptoms, serum thyroxine and TRAb, thyroid ultrasound and orbital computed tomography. It was 8 to 10 ml of fresh peripheral blood that supplied the PBMCs. Looked up from germline, CDR1 is KGHSH and CDR2 is LQKENI. Trimming cost V 3 bases and J 4 bases, with 15 bases left between them. The CDR3 totals 15 residues.

The clonotype originates from a woman aged 45-65 years with Graves' hyperthyroidism. Sequencing was carried out using blood. J is TRBJ1-1 and V is TRBV18; unclear D gene. The CDR3 loop reads CASSPLKGASTEAFF. Here the CDR3 DNA reads TGTGCCAGCTCACCCTTAAAAGGAGCGTCCACTGAAGCTTTCTTT. The whole variable domain, filled in from reference TRBV18 and TRBJ1-1, reads NAGVMQNPRHLVRRRGQEARLRCSPMKGHSHVYWYRQLPEEGLKFMVYLQKENIIDESGMPKERFSAEFPKEGPSILRIQQVVRGDSAAYFCASSPLKGASTEAFFGQGTRLTVV.